A selection of T cell receptor beta chains follows, all from one sample in a study of blood T cell repertoires in COVID-19. Libraries were prepared by immunoSEQ multiplex PCR; TCRdb keeps only in-frame clonotypes and omits some of them. The top ten hold around 2.4% of the sample, which has 200,000 to 300,000 clones, roughly 88% seen once. The sample taken for sequencing was peripheral blood. These TCRs come from a man aged 40-49 years who had recovered from COVID-19. Both conserved end residues are part of each CDR3. The D gene is left open where the match is weak. Part of the rows lack a size; the others show once, few, many or a class for expanded clones.

J gene: TRBJ1-2
clone size: .
CDR3 length: 15
D gene: TRBD1
V gene: TRBV5-1
CDR3 protein: CASSLRTGGDYGYTF
CDR3 DNA: TGCGCCAGCAGCTTACGGACAGGTGGTGACTATGGCTACACCTTC

J gene: TRBJ1-4
clone size: .
CDR3 length: 14
D gene: .
V gene: TRBV5-4
CDR3 protein: CASSSRSEDEKLFF
CDR3 DNA: TGTGCCAGCAGCTCGCGAAGCGAAGATGAAAAACTGTTTTTT

J gene: TRBJ1-1
clone size: .
CDR3 length: 13
D gene: TRBD1
V gene: TRBV5-1
CDR3 protein: CASQGAGDTEAFF
CDR3 DNA: TGCGCCAGCCAGGGGGCTGGGGACACTGAAGCTTTCTTT

J gene: TRBJ2-7
clone size: .
CDR3 length: 15
D gene: TRBD1
V gene: TRBV7-6
CDR3 protein: CASSLVGTGGGEQYF
CDR3 DNA: TGTGCCAGCAGCTTAGTTGGGACAGGGGGCGGGGAGCAGTACTTC

J gene: TRBJ2-7
clone size: many
CDR3 length: 14
D gene: .
V gene: TRBV7-9
CDR3 protein: CASSSSRRSYEQYF
CDR3 DNA: TGTGCCAGCAGCTCTAGCAGGAGATCCTACGAGCAGTACTTC

J gene: TRBJ1-5
clone size: once
CDR3 length: 14
D gene: .
V gene: TRBV5-3
CDR3 protein: CARSIQGNSQPQHF
CDR3 DNA: TGTGCCAGAAGCATTCAGGGCAACAGTCAGCCCCAGCATTTT

J gene: TRBJ2-7
clone size: .
CDR3 length: 14
D gene: .
V gene: TRBV18
CDR3 protein: CASSPRTDTYEQYF
CDR3 DNA: TGTGCCAGCTCACCACGCACCGACACCTACGAGCAGTACTTC

J gene: TRBJ1-5
clone size: .
CDR3 length: 13
D gene: .
V gene: TRBV6-5
CDR3 protein: CASKRTEDQPQHF
CDR3 DNA: TGTGCCAGCAAGAGGACAGAAGATCAGCCCCAGCATTTT

J gene: TRBJ2-3
clone size: once
CDR3 length: 14
D gene: .
V gene: TRBV18
CDR3 protein: CASSSTRVSDTQYF
CDR3 DNA: TGTGCCAGCTCATCGACTAGGGTGTCAGATACGCAGTATTTT

J gene: TRBJ2-1
clone size: once
CDR3 length: 12
D gene: .
V gene: TRBV3-1/TRBV3-2
CDR3 protein: CASSQDTGEQFF
CDR3 DNA: TGTGCCAGCAGCCAAGATACTGGTGAGCAGTTCTTC

J gene: TRBJ1-1
clone size: .
CDR3 length: 16
D gene: TRBD1
V gene: TRBV5-4
CDR3 protein: CASRNGGRGLNTEAFF
CDR3 DNA: TGTGCCAGCAGGAACGGCGGCAGGGGGCTGAACACTGAAGCTTTCTTT

J gene: TRBJ1-1
clone size: once
CDR3 length: 15
D gene: TRBD1
V gene: TRBV6-2/TRBV6-3
CDR3 protein: CASSFQGQGVTEAFF
CDR3 DNA: TGTGCCAGCAGTTTTCAGGGTCAGGGGGTCACTGAAGCTTTCTTT

J gene: TRBJ2-7
clone size: .
CDR3 length: 14
D gene: .
V gene: TRBV18
CDR3 protein: CASSPKQQGYEQYF
CDR3 DNA: TGTGCCAGCTCACCAAAGCAGCAGGGCTACGAGCAGTACTTC

J gene: TRBJ2-2
clone size: .
CDR3 length: 12
D gene: .
V gene: TRBV7-9
CDR3 protein: CASSHRDGELFF
CDR3 DNA: TGTGCCAGCAGCCATCGGGACGGGGAGCTGTTTTTT

J gene: TRBJ1-5
clone size: .
CDR3 length: 14
D gene: .
V gene: TRBV2
CDR3 protein: CASSDRESNQPQHF
CDR3 DNA: TGTGCCAGCAGTGACAGGGAAAGCAATCAGCCCCAGCATTTT

J gene: TRBJ2-5
clone size: .
CDR3 length: 14
D gene: TRBD1
V gene: TRBV6-5
CDR3 protein: CASLIGQGQETQYF
CDR3 DNA: TGTGCCAGCCTTATAGGACAGGGGCAAGAGACCCAGTACTTC

J gene: TRBJ2-2
clone size: .
CDR3 length: 16
D gene: TRBD1
V gene: TRBV7-8
CDR3 protein: CASSARTGSNTGELFF
CDR3 DNA: TGTGCCAGCAGCGCGCGGACAGGATCGAACACCGGGGAGCTGTTTTTT

J gene: TRBJ1-1
clone size: .
CDR3 length: 13
D gene: TRBD1
V gene: TRBV30
CDR3 protein: CAWSTTGDTEAFF
CDR3 DNA: TGTGCCTGGAGTACAACAGGGGACACTGAAGCTTTCTTT

J gene: TRBJ1-5
clone size: .
CDR3 length: 15
D gene: .
V gene: TRBV19
CDR3 protein: CASSIVWGSNQPQHF
CDR3 DNA: TGTGCCAGTAGTATAGTTTGGGGCAGCAATCAGCCCCAGCATTTT

J gene: TRBJ2-3
clone size: few
CDR3 length: 15
D gene: TRBD2
V gene: TRBV14
CDR3 protein: CASSQSGGPGVTQYF
CDR3 DNA: TGTGCCAGCAGCCAAAGCGGGGGGCCAGGAGTTACGCAGTATTTT

J gene: TRBJ1-5
clone size: once
CDR3 length: 16
D gene: TRBD1
V gene: TRBV7-2
CDR3 protein: CASSIDRAAVGQPQHF
CDR3 DNA: TGTGCCAGCAGCATAGACAGGGCGGCGGTTGGTCAGCCCCAGCATTTT

J gene: TRBJ1-2
clone size: medium-sized
CDR3 length: 11
D gene: .
V gene: TRBV19
CDR3 protein: CASKGRGSYTF
CDR3 DNA: TGTGCCAGTAAAGGCCGGGGAAGCTACACCTTC

J gene: TRBJ2-3
clone size: few
CDR3 length: 17
D gene: .
V gene: TRBV15
CDR3 protein: CATSRDRSGASTDTQYF
CDR3 DNA: TGTGCCACCAGCAGAGATCGAAGCGGAGCTAGCACAGATACGCAGTATTTT